The sequence of this TCR beta chain was determined in a study of blood T cell repertoires in COVID-19. About the research overall: Researchers got acute and convalescent COVID-19 samples from the United States, Italy and Spain. Sources were T cells, B-cell-depleted T cells, or PBMCs; the material itself was cDNA or gDNA.

In the authors' workflow: Estimates of nucleated cell counts were drawn from the amplification of reference gene primers. TCRdb's copy holds only in-frame clones and misses some; the assay was immunoSEQ multiplex PCR. Clone size and V and J calls were adopted from that table, with D and trimming inferred from the DNA. The sample comprises about 250,000 clones, 82% of which are singletons, and 4.7% rests with the top ten. Looked up from germline, CDR1 is SQVTM and CDR2 is ANQGSEA. The CDR3 spans 14 residues. The ends lost 6 bases at V and 2 bases at J; junction bases unmatched: 7. The source is an older woman with acute or convalescent COVID-19. The sample taken for sequencing was peripheral blood. The chain carries TRBV29-1 and TRBJ1-3; 7 nucleotides line up with TRBD1. CDR3 protein: CSVETGSAGNTIYF. As DNA, the CDR3 is TGCAGCGTAGAGACAGGGTCTGCTGGAAACACCATATATTTT. Together with reference TRBV29-1 and TRBJ1-3, the CDR3 gives the full variable domain: SAVISQKPSRDICQRGTSLTIQCQVDSQVTMMFWYRQQPGQSLTLIATANQGSEATYESGFVIDKFPISRPNLTFSTLTVSNMSPEDSSIYLCSVETGSAGNTIYFGEGSWLTVV.